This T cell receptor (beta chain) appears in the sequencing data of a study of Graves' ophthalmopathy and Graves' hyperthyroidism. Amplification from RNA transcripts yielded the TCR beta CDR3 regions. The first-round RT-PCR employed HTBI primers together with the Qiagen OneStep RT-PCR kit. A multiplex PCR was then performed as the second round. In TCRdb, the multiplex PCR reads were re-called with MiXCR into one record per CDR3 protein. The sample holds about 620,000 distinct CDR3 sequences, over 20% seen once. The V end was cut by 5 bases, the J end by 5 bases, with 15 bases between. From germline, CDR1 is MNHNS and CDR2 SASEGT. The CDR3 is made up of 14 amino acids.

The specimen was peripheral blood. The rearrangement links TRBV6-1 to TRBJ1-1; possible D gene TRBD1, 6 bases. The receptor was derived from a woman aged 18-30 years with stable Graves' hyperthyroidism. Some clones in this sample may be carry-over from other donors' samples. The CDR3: CASSQTRTATEAFF. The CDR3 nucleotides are TGTGCCAGCAGTCAAACCCGGACAGCGACTGAAGCTTTCTTT.